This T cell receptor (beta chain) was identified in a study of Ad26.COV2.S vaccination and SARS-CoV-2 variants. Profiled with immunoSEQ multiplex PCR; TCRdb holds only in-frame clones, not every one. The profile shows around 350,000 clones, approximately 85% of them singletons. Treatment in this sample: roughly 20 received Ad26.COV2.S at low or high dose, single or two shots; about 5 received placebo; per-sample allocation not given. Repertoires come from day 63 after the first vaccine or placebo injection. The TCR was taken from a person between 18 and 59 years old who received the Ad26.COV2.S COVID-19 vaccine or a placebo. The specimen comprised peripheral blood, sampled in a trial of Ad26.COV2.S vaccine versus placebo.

CDR3 coding DNA: TGTGCCAGCGCTCAAGAGACCCAGTACTTC. It is translated as CASAQETQYF. This chain uses TRBV2 with TRBJ2-5; D not certain. V lost 8 bases to trimming and J lost 2 bases, with 3 bases between them. The CDR3 totals 10 residues. CDR1 is SNHLY and CDR2 is FYNNEI in the germline V gene.